These 23 T cell receptor beta chains came from one sample sequenced in a study of blood T cell repertoires in COVID-19. Sequencing was performed with immunoSEQ multiplex PCR; in TCRdb, only in-frame clones are kept and a portion is missing. The sample has hundreds of thousands of clones; around 90% are singletons. Sequencing was carried out using peripheral blood. All receptors derive from a man aged 60 to 75 who had recovered from COVID-19.

V and J are TRBV5-1 and TRBJ2-1, with 8 bases lining up with TRBD2. Germline CDR1 SGHRS, CDR2 YFSETQ. With 4 bases clipped from V and 3 bases from J, the junction kept 6 bases outside the gene matches. This CDR3 contains 15 residues. The CDR3 spells CASSPREGYYNEQFF. The CDR3 DNA is TGCGCCAGCAGCCCCCGGGAGGGGTACTACAATGAGCAGTTCTTC.

The rearrangement joins TRBV28 to TRBJ2-7, with 10 bases matching TRBD1. The CDR3 covers 15 residues. CDR1 is MDHEN and CDR2 is SYDVKM in the germline V gene. With V trimmed by 6 bases and J by 5 bases, 10 bases remained unmatched. The CDR3 nucleotides read TGTGCCAGCAGCCCTACGACAGGGGGCCCCCACGAGCAGTACTTC. This translates into CASSPTTGGPHEQYF.

J is TRBJ2-7 and V is TRBV3-1 (or the pseudogene TRBV3-2), with 7 bases aligning to TRBD1. The germline V gene encodes CDR1 LGHDT and CDR2 YNNKEL (reference sequence). The CDR3 spans 15 residues. V lost 4 bases and J lost 7; bases outside the gene matches: 13. In DNA form, the CDR3 reads TGTGCCAGCAGCCCCCCGGGACAGACCCGTTGGGAGCAGTACTTC. It codes for CASSPPGQTRWEQYF.

The J gene is TRBJ1-2, the V gene TRBV19; the D is unclear. Germline V lookup: CDR1 LNHDA, CDR2 SQIVND (reference sequence). The CDR3 spans 15 residues. Trimming shortened V by 3 bases and J by 3 bases, and 14 bases separated the two germline ends. The CDR3 DNA follows: TGTGCCAGTAGTATTGTCCCCGAGGCAGACTATGGCTACACCTTC. Protein: CASSIVPEADYGYTF.

In DNA, the CDR3 is TGTGCCAGCAGCTTAACGGGGACAGGGGGCAACACTGAAGCTTTCTTT. This sequence encodes CASSLTGTGGNTEAFF. The rearrangement links TRBV7-3 to TRBJ1-1, with 12 positions matching TRBD1. After removal of 0 bases from V and 2 bases from J, the junction contained 1 base not matched to a gene. Germline V CDR1 and CDR2: SGHTA, FQGTGA. The CDR3 runs to 16 residues. Filled out from reference TRBV7-3 and TRBJ1-1, the complete variable domain reads GAGVSQTPSNKVTEKGKYVELRCDPISGHTALYWYRQSLGQGPEFLIYFQGTGAADDSGLPNDRFFAVRPEGSVSTLKIQRTERGDSAVYLCASSLTGTGGNTEAFFGQGTRLTVV.

This rearrangement joins TRBV28 to TRBJ1-2; D remains ambiguous. Germline CDR1 MDHEN, CDR2 SYDVKM. Trimming pared 5 bases from V and 8 bases from J, leaving 18 bases between. The CDR3 covers 14 residues. This chain's CDR3 is CASSLRVVRSGYTF. The CDR3, as DNA: TGTGCCAGCAGTCTCCGGGTCGTTAGGAGCGGCTACACCTTC.

This clone showed up just once. This chain uses TRBV3-1 (or the pseudogene TRBV3-2) with TRBJ2-1; 8 bases map to TRBD2. This CDR3 has 15 residues. J lost 2 bases, V lost 4 bases, and 4 bases had no gene match. CDR1 and CDR2 (germline): LGHDT, YNNKEL (reference sequence). CDR3 residues: CASSPGLAAYNEQFF. In nucleotides, the CDR3 is TGTGCCAGCAGCCCAGGACTAGCAGCCTACAATGAGCAGTTCTTC.

The CDR3 nucleotides are TGTGCCAGCAGCTATGGACAGGGAGGCTATGGCTACACCTTC. Protein: CASSYGQGGYGYTF. The rearrangement uses TRBV7-9 and TRBJ1-2; 8 bases match TRBD1. V dropped 4 bases and J dropped 4; count of bases not matched to a gene: 5. Germline loops: CDR1 SEHNR, CDR2 FQNEAQ (reference sequence). The CDR3 contains 14 residues.

J is TRBJ2-2 and V is TRBV7-3, with 8 bases lining up with TRBD1. The CDR3 sequence is 16 residues long. Germline V gene lookup returns CDR1 SGHTA and CDR2 FQGTGA. The trim removed 4 bases at V and 1 base at J, leaving 5 bases unmatched. CDR3 sequence (DNA): TGTGCCAGCAGCTCAGGGGGCGAGATGAACACCGGGGAGCTGTTTTTT. This sequence encodes CASSSGGEMNTGELFF.

The V call is TRBV9, the J call TRBJ1-4; a possible D gene is TRBD1 (5 bases). With 0 bases removed from V and 5 bases from J, the gap between germline ends came to 11 bases. There are 15 residues in the CDR3. The germline V gene encodes CDR1 SGDLS and CDR2 YYNGEE. CDR3 protein: CASSVGTGGNEKLFF. DNA for the CDR3: TGTGCCAGCAGCGTAGGAACGGGGGGGAATGAAAAACTGTTTTTT.

The chain has TRBV4-1 and TRBJ2-2, with D perhaps matching TRBD2 (6 bases). The CDR3 is 16 residues long. CDR1 and CDR2 from the germline V gene are MGHRA and YSYEKL. Trimming pared 0 bases from V and 4 bases from J, leaving 12 bases between. CDR3 DNA: TGCGCCAGCAGCCAAGATCCGGGGGACCCCACCGGGGAGCTGTTTTTT. Translating it yields CASSQDPGDPTGELFF.

V is TRBV19 and J is TRBJ1-2; 8 nucleotides align to TRBD1. This CDR3 is built from 12 residues. After removal of 6 bases from V and 5 bases from J, the junction contained 2 bases not matched to a gene. The germline CDR1 and CDR2 sequences are LNHDA and SQIVND (reference sequence). The CDR3 nucleotides read TGTGCCAGTAGCCGGACAGGGTATGGCTACACCTTC. Protein product: CASSRTGYGYTF.

This chain joins TRBV2 and TRBJ2-4; TRBD2 matches 10 bases. V trimming: 4 bases; J trimming: 1 base; junction bases outside the gene matches: 4. The length of the CDR3 is 16 residues. CDR1 is SNHLY, CDR2 FYNNEI, per germline. CDR3 in amino acids: CASSVSGGAAKNIQYF. In nucleotides, the CDR3 is TGTGCCAGCAGTGTCAGCGGGGGGGCGGCCAAAAACATTCAGTACTTC.

The CDR3: CASSIVASGGAETQYF. As DNA, the CDR3 is TGTGCCAGTAGTATTGTGGCTAGCGGGGGGGCGGAGACCCAGTACTTC. The chain uses TRBV19 and TRBJ2-5; 12 bases match TRBD2. The CDR3 is 16 amino acids. V shed 3 bases and J 5 bases; nucleotides not matched to a gene: 7. Germline values: CDR1 LNHDA, CDR2 SQIVND (reference sequence).

The gene calls are TRBV6-5 and TRBJ1-5; a possible D gene is TRBD1 (6 bases). The CDR3 is 15 amino acids. The V end was cut by 5 bases, the J end by 3 bases, with 14 bases between. Per the germline V gene, CDR1 is MNHEY and CDR2 is SVGAGI. CDR3 loop: CASSPLGGLNQPQHF. The CDR3 DNA reads TGTGCCAGCAGTCCCCTCGGGGGGCTCAATCAGCCCCAGCATTTT.

The chain uses TRBV6-5 and TRBJ1-3; weak D call: TRBD1 (5 bases). In germline, CDR1 is MNHEY, CDR2 SVGAGI. The CDR3 covers 15 residues. Trimming stripped 2 bases from V and 1 base from J, with 9 bases between. CDR3 nucleotide sequence: TGTGCCAGCAGTTACGGGGGGTTTTCTGGAAACACCATATATTTT. Protein sequence: CASSYGGFSGNTIYF.

With respect to this clone: The junction shows a germline mismatch at one end, possibly a read error. This chain connects TRBV5-4 to TRBJ2-5, with 9 positions matching TRBD2. The CDR3 covers 14 residues. Germline V gene sequence: CDR1 SGHNT, CDR2 YYREEE (reference sequence). CDR3 region: CASSLGLARETQYF. CDR3 coding DNA: TGTGCCAGCAGTTTGGGACTAGCTAGGGAGACCCAGTACTTC.

The V call is TRBV7-9, the J call TRBJ2-7, with TRBD1 identical over 8 bases. V gave up 3 bases and J gave up 5 bases; unmatched junction bases: 6. Per the germline V gene, CDR1 is SEHNR and CDR2 is FQNEAQ (reference sequence). The CDR3 length is 14 residues. The DNA for the CDR3 is TGTGCCAGCAGCTTGACGACAGGGGTCGACGAGCAGTACTTC. Encoded protein: CASSLTTGVDEQYF.

The DNA of the CDR3 is TGCGCCAGCAGCGTCAGCTCTGGAAACACCATATATTTT. Its protein product is CASSVSSGNTIYF. The chain links TRBV5-1 to TRBJ1-3; no clear D gene. Trimming removed 4 bases from V and 0 bases from J, with 5 bases in between. The CDR3 totals 13 residues. In germline, CDR1 is SGHRS, CDR2 YFSETQ.

The chain employs TRBV13 and TRBJ1-5; possibly TRBD1 for D (5 bases). The V end lost 5 bases, the J end lost 4 bases, and 9 bases lay between the germline ends. The length of the CDR3 is 13 residues. Germline CDR1 and CDR2: PRHDT and FYEKMQ (reference sequence). The CDR3 reads CASSIDRNQPQHF. The CDR3 bases are TGTGCCAGCAGCATCGACAGAAATCAGCCCCAGCATTTT.

Only one count was recorded for this clone. J is TRBJ2-3 and V is TRBV9, with D possibly TRBD2 on 5 matching bases. The CDR3 spans 17 residues. Germline assignment: CDR1 SGDLS and CDR2 YYNGEE. With 6 bases removed from V and 3 bases from J, the gap between germline ends came to 23 bases. CDR3 residues: CASTKEGSPGPTDTQYF. The CDR3 nucleotides are TGTGCCAGCACCAAAGAGGGTAGCCCCGGACCGACAGATACGCAGTATTTT.

The rearrangement uses TRBV27 and TRBJ2-3, with TRBD2 as a possible D gene (6 bases). CDR1 is MNHEY, CDR2 SMNVEV, per germline (reference sequence). Trimming stripped 6 bases from V and 1 base from J, with 20 bases between. The CDR3 runs 17 residues. The CDR3 DNA is TGTGCCAGCAGCTTCACCTACCCGGGACTTCGCACAGATACGCAGTATTTT. Residues: CASSFTYPGLRTDTQYF.

This sequence joins TRBV5-1 and TRBJ2-5; 7 nucleotides line up with TRBD1. The CDR3 spans 14 residues. With 3 bases clipped from V and 5 bases from J, the junction kept 7 bases outside the gene matches. The V gene's germline CDR1 is SGHRS and CDR2 YFSETQ. The CDR3 bases are TGCGCCAGCAGCTCGACAGGGTTTAAGGAGACCCAGTACTTC. Translating it yields CASSSTGFKETQYF.